The subject of this entry is one TCR beta chain. Its antigen is not known. Sequencing used immunoSEQ multiplex PCR; TCRdb keeps in-frame clones, though not all of them. The sample carries about 800,000 clones, approximately 96% recorded once. This sample is drawn from a study of shared clonotypes between healthy human individuals. Study-wide results and limits: Rarefaction demonstrated incomplete sorted-subset sequencing despite large depth.

The naive CD8 subset, CD45RO-negative cells positively selected for CCR7, excluded terminally differentiated effector memory CD45RA+ cells. Germline V gene data show CDR1 as SGHDT and CDR2 as YYEEEE. There are 14 residues in the CDR3. Trimming pared 2 bases from V and 1 base from J, leaving 8 bases between. The sequenced sample consisted of naive CD8+ T cells sorted from blood. This chain connects TRBV5-6 to TRBJ2-3; D perhaps matches TRBD2 (5 bases). The clonotype originates from a man aged 25-40 years in good health. The CDR3 protein is CASSFWGGTDTQYF. Written as DNA, the CDR3 is TGTGCCAGCAGCTTTTGGGGAGGCACAGATACGCAGTATTTT.